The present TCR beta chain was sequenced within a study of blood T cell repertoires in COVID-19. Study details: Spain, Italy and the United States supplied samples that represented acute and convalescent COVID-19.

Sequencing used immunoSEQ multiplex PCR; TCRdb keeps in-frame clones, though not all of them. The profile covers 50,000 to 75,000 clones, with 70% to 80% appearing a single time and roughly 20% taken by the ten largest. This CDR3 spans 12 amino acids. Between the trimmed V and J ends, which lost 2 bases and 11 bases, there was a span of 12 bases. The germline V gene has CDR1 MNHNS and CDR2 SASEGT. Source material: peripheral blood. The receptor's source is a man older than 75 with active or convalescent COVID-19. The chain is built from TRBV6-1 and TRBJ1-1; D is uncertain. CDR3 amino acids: CASSESGRLAFF. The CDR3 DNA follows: TGTGCCAGCAGTGAATCCGGGAGATTGGCTTTCTTT.